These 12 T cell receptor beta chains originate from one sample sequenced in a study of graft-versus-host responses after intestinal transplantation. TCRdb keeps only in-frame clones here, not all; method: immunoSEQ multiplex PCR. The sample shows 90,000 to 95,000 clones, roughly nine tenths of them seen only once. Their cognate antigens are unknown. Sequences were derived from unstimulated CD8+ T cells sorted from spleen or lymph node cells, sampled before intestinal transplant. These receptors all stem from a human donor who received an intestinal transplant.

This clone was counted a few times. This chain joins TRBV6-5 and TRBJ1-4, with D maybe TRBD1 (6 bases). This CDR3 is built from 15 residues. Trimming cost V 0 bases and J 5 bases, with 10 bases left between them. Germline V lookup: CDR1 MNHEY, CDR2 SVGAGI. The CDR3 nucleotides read TGTGCCAGCAGTTACTCGGAGAGGGGGAATGAAAAACTGTTTTTT. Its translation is CASSYSERGNEKLFF.

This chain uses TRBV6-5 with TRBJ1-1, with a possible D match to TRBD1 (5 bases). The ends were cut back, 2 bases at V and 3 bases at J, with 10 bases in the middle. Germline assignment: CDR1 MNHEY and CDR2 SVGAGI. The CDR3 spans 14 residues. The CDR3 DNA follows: TGTGCCAGCAGTTACGGCAGGGAGGACACTGAAGCTTTCTTT. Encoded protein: CASSYGREDTEAFF.

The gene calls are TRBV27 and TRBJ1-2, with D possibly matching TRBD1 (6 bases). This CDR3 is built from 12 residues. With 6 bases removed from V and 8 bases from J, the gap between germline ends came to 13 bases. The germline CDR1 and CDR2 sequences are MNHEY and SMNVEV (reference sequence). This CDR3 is CASRTGIRGYTF. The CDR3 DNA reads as TGTGCCAGCAGAACAGGGATTCGGGGCTACACCTTC.

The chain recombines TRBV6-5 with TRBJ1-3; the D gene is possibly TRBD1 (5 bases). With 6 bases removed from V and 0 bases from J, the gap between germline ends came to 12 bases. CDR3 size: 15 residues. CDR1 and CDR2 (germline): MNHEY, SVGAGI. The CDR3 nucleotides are TGTGCCAGCAGCCCAGGGCCCGACTCTGGAAACACCATATATTTT. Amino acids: CASSPGPDSGNTIYF.

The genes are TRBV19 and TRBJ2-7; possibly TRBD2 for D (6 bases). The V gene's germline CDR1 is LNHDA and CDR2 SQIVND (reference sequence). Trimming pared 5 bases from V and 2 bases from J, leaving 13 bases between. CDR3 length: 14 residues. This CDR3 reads CASSAGPGAYEQYF. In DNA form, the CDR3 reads TGTGCCAGTAGTGCCGGGCCGGGGGCCTACGAGCAGTACTTC. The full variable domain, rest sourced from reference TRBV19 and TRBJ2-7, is DGGITQSPKYLFRKEGQNVTLSCEQNLNHDAMYWYRQDPGQGLRLIYYSQIVNDFQKGDIAEGYSVSREKKESFPLTVTSAQKNPTAFYLCASSAGPGAYEQYFGPGTRLTVT.

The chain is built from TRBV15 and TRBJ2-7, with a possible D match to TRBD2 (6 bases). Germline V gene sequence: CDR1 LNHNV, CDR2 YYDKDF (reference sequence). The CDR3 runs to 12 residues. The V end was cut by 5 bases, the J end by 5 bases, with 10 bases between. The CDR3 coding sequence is TGTGCCACCAGCCAGACGGGAGACGAGCAGTACTTC. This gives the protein CATSQTGDEQYF.

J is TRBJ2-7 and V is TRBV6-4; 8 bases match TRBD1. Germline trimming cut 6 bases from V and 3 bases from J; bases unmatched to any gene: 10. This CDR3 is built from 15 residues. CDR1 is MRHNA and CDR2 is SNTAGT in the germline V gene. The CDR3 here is CASSPGQGGVYEQYF. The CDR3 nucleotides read TGTGCCAGCAGCCCCGGACAGGGAGGTGTCTACGAGCAGTACTTC.

CDR3 DNA: TGTGCCAGCAGTCTCACCTCAGCGGGGGCGATGATCGGGGAGACCCAGTACTTC. It encodes CASSLTSAGAMIGETQYF. V usage is TRBV27 and J usage is TRBJ2-5; 8 bases fit TRBD2. Germline lookup yields CDR1 MNHEY and CDR2 SMNVEV (reference sequence). CDR3 length equals 18 residues. Germline trimming cut 5 bases from V and 5 bases from J; bases unmatched to any gene: 19.

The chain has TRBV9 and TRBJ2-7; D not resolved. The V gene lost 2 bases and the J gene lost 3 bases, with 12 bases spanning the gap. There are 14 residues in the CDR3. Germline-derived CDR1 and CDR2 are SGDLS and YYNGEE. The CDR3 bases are TGTGCCAGCAGCGTGGGCAGTGAGTTCTACGAGCAGTACTTC. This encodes CASSVGSEFYEQYF.

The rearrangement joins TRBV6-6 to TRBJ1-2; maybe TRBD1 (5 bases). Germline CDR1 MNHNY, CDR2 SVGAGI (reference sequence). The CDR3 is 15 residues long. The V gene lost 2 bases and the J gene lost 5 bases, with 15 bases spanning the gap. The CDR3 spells CASSYQINRPYGYTF. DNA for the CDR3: TGTGCCAGCAGTTACCAGATAAACAGGCCGTATGGCTACACCTTC.

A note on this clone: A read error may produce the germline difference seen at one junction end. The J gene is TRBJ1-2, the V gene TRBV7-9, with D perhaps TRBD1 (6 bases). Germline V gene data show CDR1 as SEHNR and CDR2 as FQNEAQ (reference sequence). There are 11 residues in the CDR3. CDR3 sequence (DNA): TGTGCCAGCAGCTCCGGACAGTTCGCGGAATTC. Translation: CASSSGQFAEF.

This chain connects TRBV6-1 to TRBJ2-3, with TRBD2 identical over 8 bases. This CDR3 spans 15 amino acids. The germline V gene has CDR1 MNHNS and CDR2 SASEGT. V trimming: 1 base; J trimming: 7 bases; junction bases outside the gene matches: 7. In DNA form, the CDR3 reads TGTGCCAGCAGTGAAGTCGGGGGGGCTGGAAATACGCAGTATTTT. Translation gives CASSEVGGAGNTQYF.